Listed here are 10 T cell receptor beta chains from one sample, sequenced in a study of blood T cell repertoires in COVID-19. TCRdb's copy holds only in-frame clones and misses some; the assay was immunoSEQ multiplex PCR. This table has around 300,000 clones, roughly 90% appearing once. The sample comprised peripheral blood. These receptors were taken from a woman in her 30s with active or convalescent COVID-19.

This clone appeared a few times. The chain uses TRBV28 and TRBJ1-2; D possibly corresponds to TRBD1 (5 bases). The CDR3 has 14 amino acids. Trimming removed 5 bases from V and 0 bases from J, with 10 bases in between. From germline, CDR1 is MDHEN and CDR2 SYDVKM. CDR3 in DNA: TGTGCCAGCAGTCGCGCAGGGTCTAACTATGGCTACACCTTC. It translates to CASSRAGSNYGYTF.

The chain has TRBV4-3 and TRBJ1-4; D may be TRBD1 (5 bases). CDR1 LGHNA and CDR2 YSLEER come from the germline V gene. Trimming took off 3 bases at V and 5 bases at J, with 13 bases between the two ends. The CDR3 consists of 15 residues. The chain's CDR3 is CASSQGLGLNEKLFF. The CDR3 DNA reads TGCGCCAGCAGCCAGGGACTTGGGCTCAATGAAAAACTGTTTTTT.

About this clone: Other nucleotide sequences in the sample specify the same CDR3. V gene TRBV12-3 or TRBV12-4 combines with J gene TRBJ1-1, with D possibly matching TRBD1 (5 bases). Trimming removed 6 bases at V and 2 bases at J, with 10 bases between. The CDR3 spans 13 residues. The CDR3 reads CASSLRVNTEAFF. The CDR3 DNA follows: TGTGCCAGCAGCCTCAGGGTTAACACTGAAGCTTTCTTT.

The chain joins TRBV10-3 to TRBJ1-1, with 8 nucleotides matching TRBD1. Trimming at V came to 11 bases and at J to 4 bases, leaving 15 bases not matched to a gene. Germline-derived CDR1 and CDR2 are ENHRY and SYGVKD. The CDR3 consists of 15 residues. This chain's CDR3 is CASKTGDGRSTEAFF. In nucleotides, the CDR3 is TGTGCCTCTAAGACAGGGGATGGTAGAAGCACTGAAGCTTTCTTT.

This clone showed up just a few times. This chain connects TRBV30 to TRBJ1-4; the D is unclear. The length of the CDR3 is 12 residues. Germline V gene lookup returns CDR1 GTSNPN and CDR2 SVGIG (reference sequence). Between the trimmed V and J ends, which lost 0 bases and 10 bases, there was a span of 9 bases. CDR3 in DNA: TGTGCCTGGAGTGTACCGGGAGGAAAACTGTTTTTT. This encodes CAWSVPGGKLFF. The full variable domain, rest sourced from reference TRBV30 and TRBJ1-4, is SQTIHQWPATLVQPVGSPLSLECTVEGTSNPNLYWYRQAAGRGLQLLFYSVGIGQISSEVPQNLSASRPQDRQFILSSKKLLLSDSGFYLCAWSVPGGKLFFGSGTQLSVL.

V is TRBV15 and J is TRBJ1-6; D is uncertain. The CDR3 totals 15 residues. V gave up 0 bases and J gave up 11 bases, with 14 bases separating them. Germline V CDR1 and CDR2: LNHNV, YYDKDF (reference sequence). DNA for the CDR3: TGTGCCACCAGCAGAGATGTATGGGCAAATCCACCCCTCCACTTT. The encoded protein is CATSRDVWANPPLHF.

The rearrangement links TRBV5-1 to TRBJ2-4; D may be TRBD2 (6 bases). V was pared by 4 bases and J by 10 bases, with 18 bases between. Germline CDR1 and CDR2: SGHRS and YFSETQ. This CDR3 comprises 14 residues. CDR3 DNA sequence: TGCGCCAGCAGCATACAGCCCCCCGGGGGAATTCAGTACTTC. It codes for CASSIQPPGGIQYF.

The V and J genes are TRBV7-2 and TRBJ2-1; TRBD2 matches 12 bases. The V and J ends lost 3 bases and 3 bases, in that order; junction bases with no gene match: 3. The CDR3 consists of 16 residues. Germline V gene data show CDR1 as SGHTA and CDR2 as FQGNSA. The CDR3 sequence: CASSFTSGGIYNEQFF. The CDR3 DNA reads as TGTGCCAGCAGCTTTACTAGCGGGGGGATCTACAATGAGCAGTTCTTC.

This chain connects TRBV6-6 to TRBJ2-7; the match to TRBD1 covers 8 bases. With V trimmed by 6 bases and J by 2 bases, 6 bases remained unmatched. The CDR3 consists of 14 residues. Germline V gives CDR1 MNHNY, CDR2 SVGAGI (reference sequence). CDR3 region: CASSQADRAYEQYF. The CDR3 DNA reads TGTGCCAGCAGCCAGGCGGACAGGGCCTACGAGCAGTACTTC.

This rearrangement joins TRBV7-2 to TRBJ1-2; possibly TRBD1 for D (5 bases). Germline CDR1 reads SGHTA; CDR2 reads FQGNSA. The CDR3 is made up of 13 amino acids. V shed 7 bases and J shed 5 bases, with 14 bases lying between them. For the CDR3, the DNA is TGTGCCAGCACCCGCAGGGTCAGTTATGGCTACACCTTC. It translates to CASTRRVSYGYTF. The full variable domain, in which reference TRBV7-2 and TRBJ1-2 provide the parts outside the CDR3, is GAGVSQSPSNKVTEKGKDVELRCDPISGHTALYWYRQSLGQGLEFLIYFQGNSAPDKSGLPSDRFSAERTGGSVSTLTIQRTQQEDSAVYLCASTRRVSYGYTFGSGTRLTVV.